The 19 T cell receptor beta chains below come from one sample, sequenced in a study of blood T cell repertoires in COVID-19 (dated by TCRdb to the early 2020s). The receptor library was made with the immunoSEQ multiplex PCR assay. The source is immuneACCESS, and TCRdb retained only in-frame sequences with V and J called. Part of the clones is not carried over; for the studies checked, unresolved V genes explain less than half of this, and the remainder is unexplained. For this sample the table gives tens of thousands of clones, of which roughly 90% were detected only once. The ten largest account for more than 11% of the sample. The sample was peripheral blood. Source of these receptors: a man between 65 and 85 years old with active or convalescent COVID-19.

The rearrangement links TRBV18 to TRBJ1-1; D unclear. Trimming took 3 bases from V and 6 from J, leaving 14 bases between them. Germline lookup yields CDR1 KGHSH and CDR2 LQKENI. The CDR3 runs 14 residues. The CDR3 here is CASSPQNTGAEAFF. CDR3 coding DNA: TGTGCCAGCTCACCCCAAAACACCGGGGCTGAAGCTTTCTTT.

This chain links TRBV11-2 with TRBJ2-5, with D possibly TRBD1 on 5 matching bases. The CDR3 length is 15 residues. CDR1 is SGHAT and CDR2 is FQNNGV in the germline V gene. V gave up 2 bases and J gave up 4 bases, with 14 bases separating them. CDR3 nucleotides: TGTGCCAGCAGCTTAAGCCATGGTCAGGGAGAGACCCAGTACTTC. This gives the protein CASSLSHGQGETQYF.

The V and J genes are TRBV30 and TRBJ1-4; D is possibly TRBD1 (5 bases). Germline CDR1 is GTSNPN and CDR2 is SVGIG (reference sequence). Trimming shortened V by 3 bases and J by 4 bases, and 12 bases separated the two germline ends. The CDR3 totals 14 residues. This CDR3 reads CAWSLGQINEKLFF. CDR3 coding DNA: TGTGCCTGGAGCCTGGGGCAGATTAATGAAAAACTGTTTTTT. Full variable domain (missing parts from reference TRBV30 and TRBJ1-4): SQTIHQWPATLVQPVGSPLSLECTVEGTSNPNLYWYRQAAGRGLQLLFYSVGIGQISSEVPQNLSASRPQDRQFILSSKKLLLSDSGFYLCAWSLGQINEKLFFGSGTQLSVL.

A single count supports this clone. The genes are TRBV10-3 and TRBJ2-1; D is possibly TRBD2 (6 bases). The germline CDR1 and CDR2 sequences are ENHRY and SYGVKD. CDR3 size: 13 residues. The V end lost 6 bases, the J end lost 10 bases, and 16 bases lay between the germline ends. The CDR3 DNA sequence: TGTGCCATCAGGGGGACGGCGGAGGGGGAGCAGTTCTTC. It translates to CAIRGTAEGEQFF.

The genes are TRBV30 and TRBJ1-4, with 9 bases that match TRBD1. The germline CDR1 and CDR2 sequences are GTSNPN and SVGIG (reference sequence). V dropped 0 bases and J dropped 8; count of bases not matched to a gene: 7. CDR3 length equals 15 residues. The CDR3 sequence: CAWSVQTGGGEKLFF. In DNA, the CDR3 is TGTGCCTGGAGTGTACAGACAGGGGGAGGCGAAAAACTGTTTTTT.

Only one count was recorded for this clone. The gene calls are TRBV30 and TRBJ2-1, with TRBD1 matching 9 bases. V shed 8 bases and J 5 bases; nucleotides not matched to a gene: 7. The V gene's germline CDR1 is GTSNPN and CDR2 SVGIG (reference sequence). This CDR3 spans 13 amino acids. CDR3 nucleotide sequence: TGTGCCACTACAGGGGGCCTTAACAATGAGCAGTTCTTC. It is translated as CATTGGLNNEQFF. Full variable domain (outside the CDR3, taken from reference TRBV30 and TRBJ2-1): SQTIHQWPATLVQPVGSPLSLECTVEGTSNPNLYWYRQAAGRGLQLLFYSVGIGQISSEVPQNLSASRPQDRQFILSSKKLLLSDSGFYLCATTGGLNNEQFFGPGTRLTVL.

This chain joins TRBV24-1 and TRBJ1-5; 9 nucleotides line up with TRBD1. The ends lost 4 bases at V and 3 bases at J; junction bases unmatched: 6. CDR3 length: 16 amino acids. Germline V gives CDR1 KGHDR, CDR2 SFDVKD. The CDR3 region is CATSDTGQGDNQPQHF. The CDR3 region has the DNA TGTGCCACCAGTGACACGGGACAGGGCGACAATCAGCCCCAGCATTTT.

The rearrangement links TRBV3-1 (or the pseudogene TRBV3-2) to TRBJ2-2, with D unresolved. V lost 3 bases and J 3 bases, leaving 2 bases between the germline ends. The V gene's germline CDR1 is LGHDT and CDR2 YNNKEL (reference sequence). This CDR3 is built from 12 residues. The CDR3 nucleotides are TGTGCCAGCAGCCACGACACCGGGGAGCTGTTTTTT. Protein sequence: CASSHDTGELFF.

The table lists this clone with a count of one. The chain carries TRBV28 and TRBJ2-7, with D maybe TRBD2 (5 bases). This CDR3 is 12 amino acids long. In germline, CDR1 is MDHEN, CDR2 SYDVKM. Trimming stripped 4 bases from V and 4 bases from J, with 8 bases between. CDR3 residues: CASSSGGYEQYF. CDR3 nucleotides: TGTGCCAGCAGTTCTGGAGGTTACGAGCAGTACTTC.

This rearrangement joins TRBV3-1 (or the pseudogene TRBV3-2) to TRBJ2-7, with a tentative D call TRBD2 (6 bases). Trimming took 1 base from V and 1 from J, leaving 8 bases between them. CDR1 LGHDT and CDR2 YNNKEL come from the germline V gene (reference sequence). The length of the CDR3 is 14 residues. The CDR3 DNA follows: TGTGCCAGCAGCCAAGTCGGGGGATCCTACGAGCAGTACTTC. The encoded protein is CASSQVGGSYEQYF.

The rearrangement uses TRBV6-5 and TRBJ2-3; 11 nucleotides align to TRBD2. CDR3 size: 14 residues. Per germline, CDR1 MNHEY and CDR2 SVGAGI. Unmatched junction bases numbered 5, after V lost 6 bases and J lost 6 bases. Here the CDR3 DNA reads TGTGCCAGCAGCCAGACTAGCGGGATGGATACGCAGTATTTT. Its protein is CASSQTSGMDTQYF.

This chain connects TRBV6-2 or TRBV6-3 to TRBJ2-1; tentatively, D is TRBD1 (7 bases). V was clipped by 0 bases and J by 0 bases, with 18 bases between them. CDR1 MNHEY and CDR2 SVGEGT come from the germline V gene. This CDR3 is 19 amino acids long. CDR3 amino acids: CASSYSSSGGRPSYNEQFF. As DNA, the CDR3 is TGTGCCAGCAGTTACTCCTCATCAGGGGGGAGGCCCTCCTACAATGAGCAGTTCTTC.

As for this clone: One end of the junction varies from germline; a read error may be responsible. V usage is TRBV7-7 and J usage is TRBJ2-1, with a tentative D call TRBD1 (5 bases). CDR3 length: 12 amino acids. Germline V gene lookup returns CDR1 SSHAT and CDR2 FNYEAQ (reference sequence). DNA for the CDR3: TGTGCTAGCAGCCCTGAAGGGGTTGAGCAGTTCTTC. Amino acid sequence: CASSPEGVEQFF.

The V and J genes are TRBV2 and TRBJ1-2, with D unresolved. This CDR3 is 13 amino acids long. Trimming pared 3 bases from V and 7 bases from J, leaving 12 bases between. Germline V lookup: CDR1 SNHLY, CDR2 FYNNEI. Here the CDR3 DNA reads TGTGCCAGCAGTGAGCAGAGAACGGGTGGCTACACCTTC. The encoded protein is CASSEQRTGGYTF.

The CDR3 DNA follows: TGTGCCAGTAGTTCCGACAGGGCGGCAGGAAACACCATATATTTT. It is translated as CASSSDRAAGNTIYF. The chain couples TRBV19 to TRBJ1-3; 7 nucleotides align to TRBD1. V lost 5 bases and J lost 4; bases outside the gene matches: 8. Per germline, CDR1 LNHDA and CDR2 SQIVND (reference sequence). CDR3 length equals 15 residues.

Only a few counts were recorded for this clone. V gene TRBV30 combines with J gene TRBJ2-1; 7 positions match TRBD2. The CDR3 is 13 amino acids. Germline V gene data show CDR1 as GTSNPN and CDR2 as SVGIG (reference sequence). J was trimmed by 6 bases and V by 4 bases; bases with no gene match: 6. In nucleotides, the CDR3 is TGTGCCTGGACTCCGACTAGCCCCAATGAGCAGTTCTTC. Translating it yields CAWTPTSPNEQFF.

The chain carries TRBV14 and TRBJ2-1, with D perhaps matching TRBD2 (5 bases). Germline V CDR1 and CDR2: SGHDN, FVKESK. Trimming took 1 base from V and 4 from J, leaving 8 bases between them. The CDR3 runs to 14 residues. The CDR3 here is CASSQVDYYNEQFF. Written as DNA, the CDR3 is TGTGCCAGCAGCCAAGTCGACTATTACAATGAGCAGTTCTTC.

This chain connects TRBV3-1 (or the pseudogene TRBV3-2) to TRBJ1-6; D gene uncertain. CDR1 and CDR2 (germline): LGHDT, YNNKEL (reference sequence). V was clipped by 0 bases and J by 3 bases, with 3 bases between them. This CDR3 spans 14 amino acids. CDR3 region: CASSQDNYNSPLHF. CDR3 sequence (DNA): TGTGCCAGCAGCCAAGATAACTATAATTCACCCCTCCACTTT.

CDR3 residues: CASSWRVGKNEKLFF. The CDR3 DNA is TGCGCCAGCAGCTGGAGGGTAGGGAAAAATGAAAAACTGTTTTTT. V usage is TRBV5-1 and J usage is TRBJ1-4, with unresolved D. The CDR3 contains 15 residues. From germline, CDR1 is SGHRS and CDR2 YFSETQ. V lost 3 bases, J lost 5 bases, and 14 bases lay in between.